These 5 T cell receptor beta chains were sequenced from one sample in a study of tissue T cells after allogeneic stem cell transplantation. Repertoires were generated with immunoSEQ multiplex PCR, while TCRdb's copy carries only in-frame clones and drops some. This sample has fewer than 600 clones, with less than 90% found just once. The specimen was liver tissue, collected at autopsy. Every receptor here comes from a male patient aged 35-70 years with steroid-refractory graft-versus-host disease after an allogeneic stem cell transplant. Some T cells may arise from the graft donor.

The rearrangement joins TRBV27 to TRBJ2-3, with 13 bases identical to TRBD2. There are 14 residues in the CDR3. CDR1 MNHEY and CDR2 SMNVEV come from the germline V gene (reference sequence). Unmatched junction bases numbered 4, after V lost 6 bases and J lost 7 bases. In DNA form, the CDR3 reads TGTGCCAGCAGAAGGACTAGCGGGGGCCATACGCAGTATTTT. Encoded protein: CASRRTSGGHTQYF.

This sequence joins TRBV1 and TRBJ2-5; the D call in the table, TRBD2, was not verified against the DNA. TRBV1 is termed a pseudogene. This CDR3 is 17 amino acids long. CDR3 sequence: CTSPRLAGGRVQETQYF. The CDR3 nucleotides read TGCACCAGCCCCCGACTAGCGGGGGGGCGGGTTCAAGAGACCCAGTACTTC.

The chain has TRBV9 and TRBJ2-5; the D gene is possibly TRBD2 (5 bases). The CDR3 loop spans 14 amino acids. Trimming left V 0 bases short and J 5 bases short, with 11 bases between. CDR1 and CDR2 from the germline V gene are SGDLS and YYNGEE. In DNA, the CDR3 is TGTGCCAGCAGCGTAGAGGGTAGCGTGGAGACCCAGTACTTC. This sequence encodes CASSVEGSVETQYF.

V usage is TRBV7-2 and J usage is TRBJ2-3; TRBD2 agrees at 8 bases. The junction had 9 bases not matched to a gene; V was cut back by 2 bases and J by 2 bases. In germline, CDR1 is SGHTA, CDR2 FQGNSA. The CDR3 extends over 17 amino acids. As DNA, the CDR3 is TGTGCCAGCAGCTTAAGGACTAGCCCCCACCCCACAGATACGCAGTATTTT. This translates into CASSLRTSPHPTDTQYF.

This clone was recorded once. The V gene is TRBV19, the J gene TRBJ1-5, with 7 nucleotides matching TRBD1. With V trimmed by 4 bases and J by 7 bases, 10 bases remained unmatched. This CDR3 comprises 15 residues. Germline V gives CDR1 LNHDA, CDR2 SQIVND (reference sequence). CDR3 sequence: CASSTDRASRQPQHF. The CDR3 coding sequence is TGTGCCAGTAGTACAGACAGGGCCTCACGGCAGCCCCAGCATTTT.